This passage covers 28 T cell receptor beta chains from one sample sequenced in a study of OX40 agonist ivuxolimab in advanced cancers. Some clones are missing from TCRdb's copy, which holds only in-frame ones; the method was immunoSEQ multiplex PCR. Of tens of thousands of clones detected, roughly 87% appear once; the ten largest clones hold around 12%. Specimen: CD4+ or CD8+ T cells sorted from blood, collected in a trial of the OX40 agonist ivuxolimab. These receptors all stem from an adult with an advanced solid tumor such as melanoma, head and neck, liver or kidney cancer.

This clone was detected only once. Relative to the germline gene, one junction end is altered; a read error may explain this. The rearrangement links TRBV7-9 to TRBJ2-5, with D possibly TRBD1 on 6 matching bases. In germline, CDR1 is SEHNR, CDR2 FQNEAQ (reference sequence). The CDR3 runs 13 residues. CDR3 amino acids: CASSLVPGVLLDF. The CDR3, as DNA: TGTGCCAGCAGCTTAGTCCCAGGGGTCCTCCTCGACTTC.

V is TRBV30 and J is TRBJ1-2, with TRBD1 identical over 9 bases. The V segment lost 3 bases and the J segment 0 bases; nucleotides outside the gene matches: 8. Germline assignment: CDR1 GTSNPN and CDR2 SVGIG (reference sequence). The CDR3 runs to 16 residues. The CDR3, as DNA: TGTGCCTGGAGAGTCCGGGACAGGGTCGCTAACTATGGCTACACCTTC. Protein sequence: CAWRVRDRVANYGYTF.

CDR3 coding DNA: TGTGCCAGCAGCCTCGGGGGGGGAGGGGTCGAGGAGACCCAGTACTTC. This encodes CASSLGGGGVEETQYF. The rearrangement links TRBV4-2 to TRBJ2-5; TRBD2 matches at 8 bases. Germline CDR1 reads LGHNA; CDR2 reads YNFKEQ. The CDR3 covers 16 residues. Trimming removed 4 bases from V and 5 bases from J; junction bases left unmatched: 12.

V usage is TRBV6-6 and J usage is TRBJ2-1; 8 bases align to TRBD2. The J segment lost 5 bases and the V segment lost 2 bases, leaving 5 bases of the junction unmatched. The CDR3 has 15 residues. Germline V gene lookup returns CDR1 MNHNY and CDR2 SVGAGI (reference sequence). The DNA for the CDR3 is TGTGCCAGCAGTTACAGCTTAGCGGGGAACAATGAGCAGTTCTTC. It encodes CASSYSLAGNNEQFF.

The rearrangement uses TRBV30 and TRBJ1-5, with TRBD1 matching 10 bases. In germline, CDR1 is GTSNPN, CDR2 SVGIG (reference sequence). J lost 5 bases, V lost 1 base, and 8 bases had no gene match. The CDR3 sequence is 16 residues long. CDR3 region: CAWSATGQGPDQPQHF. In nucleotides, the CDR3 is TGTGCCTGGAGTGCCACGGGACAGGGGCCCGATCAGCCCCAGCATTTT.

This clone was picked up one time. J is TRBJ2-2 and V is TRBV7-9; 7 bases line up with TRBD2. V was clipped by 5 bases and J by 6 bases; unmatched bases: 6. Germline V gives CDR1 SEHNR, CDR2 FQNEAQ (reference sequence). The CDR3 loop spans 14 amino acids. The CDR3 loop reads CASSPELASGELFF. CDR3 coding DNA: TGTGCCAGCAGCCCAGAACTAGCGTCCGGGGAGCTGTTTTTT.

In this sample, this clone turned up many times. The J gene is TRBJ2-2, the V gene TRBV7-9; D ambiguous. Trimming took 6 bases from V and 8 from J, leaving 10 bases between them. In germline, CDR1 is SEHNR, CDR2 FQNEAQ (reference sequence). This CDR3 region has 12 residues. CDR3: CASSRGRGELFF. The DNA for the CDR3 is TGTGCCAGCAGTCGAGGAAGGGGGGAGCTGTTTTTT.

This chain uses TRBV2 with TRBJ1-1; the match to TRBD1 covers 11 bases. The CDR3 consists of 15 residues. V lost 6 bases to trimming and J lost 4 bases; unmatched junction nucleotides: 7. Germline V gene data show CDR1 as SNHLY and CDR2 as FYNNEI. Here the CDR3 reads CASRRTGGAGTEAFF. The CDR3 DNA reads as TGTGCCAGCAGGAGGACAGGGGGCGCGGGCACTGAAGCTTTCTTT.

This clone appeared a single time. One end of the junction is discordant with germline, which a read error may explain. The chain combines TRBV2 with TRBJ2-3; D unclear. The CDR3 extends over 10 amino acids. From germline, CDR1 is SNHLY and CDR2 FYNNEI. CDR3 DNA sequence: TGTGCCAGCAGCGAAGATACGCAGTATTTT. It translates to CASSEDTQYF.

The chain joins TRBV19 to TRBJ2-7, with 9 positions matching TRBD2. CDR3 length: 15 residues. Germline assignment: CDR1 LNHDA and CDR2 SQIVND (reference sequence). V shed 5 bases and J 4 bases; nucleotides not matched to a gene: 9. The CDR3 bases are TGTGCCAGTAGTTCGGTAGCGGGAGAGGGGTACGAGCAGTACGTC. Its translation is CASSSVAGEGYEQYV.

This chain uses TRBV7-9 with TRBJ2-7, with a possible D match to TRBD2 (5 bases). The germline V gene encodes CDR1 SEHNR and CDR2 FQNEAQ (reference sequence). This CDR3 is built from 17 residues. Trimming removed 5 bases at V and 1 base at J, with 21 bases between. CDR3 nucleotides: TGTGCCAGCAGCGGACCACTAGACCTAACGCCTTCCTACGAGCAGTACTTC. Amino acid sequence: CASSGPLDLTPSYEQYF. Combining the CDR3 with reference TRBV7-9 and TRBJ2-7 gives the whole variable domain DTGVSQNPRHKITKRGQNVTFRCDPISEHNRLYWYRQTLGQGPEFLTYFQNEAQLEKSRLLSDRFSAERPKGSFSTLEIQRTEQGDSAMYLCASSGPLDLTPSYEQYFGPGTRLTVT.

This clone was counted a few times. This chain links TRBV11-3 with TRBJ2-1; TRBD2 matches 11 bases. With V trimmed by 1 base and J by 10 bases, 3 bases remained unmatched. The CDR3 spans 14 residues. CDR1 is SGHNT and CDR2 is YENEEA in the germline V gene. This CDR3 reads CASSLGGLAGEQFF. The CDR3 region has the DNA TGTGCCAGCAGCTTAGGCGGACTAGCGGGCGAGCAGTTCTTC.

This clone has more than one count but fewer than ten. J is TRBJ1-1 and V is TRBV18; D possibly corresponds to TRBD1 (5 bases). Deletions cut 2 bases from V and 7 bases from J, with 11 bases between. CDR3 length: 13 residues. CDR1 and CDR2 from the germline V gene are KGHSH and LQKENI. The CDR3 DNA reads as TGTGCCAGCTCACCAGGGGGGTACAATGAAGCTTTCTTT. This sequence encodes CASSPGGYNEAFF.

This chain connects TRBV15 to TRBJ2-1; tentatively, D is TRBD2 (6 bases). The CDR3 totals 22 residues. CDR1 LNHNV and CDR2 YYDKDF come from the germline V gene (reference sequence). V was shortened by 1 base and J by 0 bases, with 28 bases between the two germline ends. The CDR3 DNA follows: TGTGCCACCAGCAGAGTCGGGGGTTGGCGGGTTCGACGAGACAGCTCCTACAATGAGCAGTTCTTC. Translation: CATSRVGGWRVRRDSSYNEQFF.

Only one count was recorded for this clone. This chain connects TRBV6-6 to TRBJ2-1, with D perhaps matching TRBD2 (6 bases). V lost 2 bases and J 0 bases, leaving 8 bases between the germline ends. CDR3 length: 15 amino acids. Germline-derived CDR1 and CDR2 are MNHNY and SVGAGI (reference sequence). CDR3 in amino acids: CASSYGGNSYNEQFF. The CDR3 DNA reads TGTGCCAGCAGTTACGGAGGGAACTCCTACAATGAGCAGTTCTTC.

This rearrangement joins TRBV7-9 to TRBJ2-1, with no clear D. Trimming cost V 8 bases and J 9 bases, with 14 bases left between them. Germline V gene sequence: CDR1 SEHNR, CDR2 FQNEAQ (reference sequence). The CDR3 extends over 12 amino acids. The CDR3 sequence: CASVNPSGEQFF. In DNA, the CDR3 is TGTGCCAGCGTCAACCCGTCGGGTGAGCAGTTCTTC.

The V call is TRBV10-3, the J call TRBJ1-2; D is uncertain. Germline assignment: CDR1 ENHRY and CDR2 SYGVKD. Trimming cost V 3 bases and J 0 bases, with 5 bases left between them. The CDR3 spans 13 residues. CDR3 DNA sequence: TGTGCCATCAGTGACCTCCCTAACTATGGCTACACCTTC. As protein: CAISDLPNYGYTF.

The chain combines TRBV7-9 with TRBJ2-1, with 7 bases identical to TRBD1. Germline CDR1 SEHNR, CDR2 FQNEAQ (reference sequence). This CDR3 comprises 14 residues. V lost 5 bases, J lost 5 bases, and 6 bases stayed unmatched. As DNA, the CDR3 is TGTGCCAGCAGCCCAACAGGGGCGGACAATGAGCAGTTCTTC. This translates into CASSPTGADNEQFF.

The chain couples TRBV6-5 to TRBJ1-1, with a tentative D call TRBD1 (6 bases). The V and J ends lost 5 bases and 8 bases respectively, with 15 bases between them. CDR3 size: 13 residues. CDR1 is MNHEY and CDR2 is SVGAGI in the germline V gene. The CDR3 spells CASSDDSGTEAFF. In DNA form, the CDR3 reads TGTGCCAGCAGTGATGATTCCGGGACAGAAGCTTTCTTT.

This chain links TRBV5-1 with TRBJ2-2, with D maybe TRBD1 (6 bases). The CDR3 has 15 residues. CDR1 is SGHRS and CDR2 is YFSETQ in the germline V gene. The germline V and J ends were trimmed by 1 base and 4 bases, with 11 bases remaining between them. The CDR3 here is CASSLYRERTGELFF. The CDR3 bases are TGCGCCAGCAGCTTGTACAGGGAACGCACCGGGGAGCTGTTTTTT.

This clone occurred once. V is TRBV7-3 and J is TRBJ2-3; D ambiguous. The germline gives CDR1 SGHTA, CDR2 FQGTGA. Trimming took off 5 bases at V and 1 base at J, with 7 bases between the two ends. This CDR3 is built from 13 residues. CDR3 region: CASSRLGTDTQYF. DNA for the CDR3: TGTGCCAGCAGCCGTCTGGGCACAGATACGCAGTATTTT.

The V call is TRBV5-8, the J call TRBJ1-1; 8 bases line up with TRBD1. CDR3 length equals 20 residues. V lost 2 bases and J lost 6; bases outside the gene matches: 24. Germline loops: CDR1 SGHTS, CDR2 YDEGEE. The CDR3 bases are TGTGCCAGCAGCTTAGGGCTTTCAAGCGGCAGGGGGCCAAGATTTGCTGAAGCTTTCTTT. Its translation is CASSLGLSSGRGPRFAEAFF.

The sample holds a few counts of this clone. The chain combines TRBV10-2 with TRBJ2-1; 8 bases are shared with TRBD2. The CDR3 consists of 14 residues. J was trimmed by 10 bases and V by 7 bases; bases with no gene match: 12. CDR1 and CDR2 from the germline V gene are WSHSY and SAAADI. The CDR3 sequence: CASTLTGTSGEQFF. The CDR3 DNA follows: TGCGCCAGCACCTTAACCGGGACTAGTGGCGAGCAGTTCTTC.

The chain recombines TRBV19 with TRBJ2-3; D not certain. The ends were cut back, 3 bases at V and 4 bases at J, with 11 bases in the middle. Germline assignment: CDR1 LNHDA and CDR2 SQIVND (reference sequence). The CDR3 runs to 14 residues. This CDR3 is CASSMIWGPDTQYF. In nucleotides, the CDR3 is TGTGCCAGTAGTATGATCTGGGGTCCAGATACGCAGTATTTT. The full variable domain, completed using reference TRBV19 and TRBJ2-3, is DGGITQSPKYLFRKEGQNVTLSCEQNLNHDAMYWYRQDPGQGLRLIYYSQIVNDFQKGDIAEGYSVSREKKESFPLTVTSAQKNPTAFYLCASSMIWGPDTQYFGPGTRLTVL.

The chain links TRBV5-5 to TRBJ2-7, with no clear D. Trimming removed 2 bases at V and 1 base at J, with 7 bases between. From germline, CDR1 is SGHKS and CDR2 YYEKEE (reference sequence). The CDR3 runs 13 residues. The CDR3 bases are TGTGCCAGCAGCTTTACCCCTTCCTACGAGCAGTACGTC. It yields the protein CASSFTPSYEQYV.

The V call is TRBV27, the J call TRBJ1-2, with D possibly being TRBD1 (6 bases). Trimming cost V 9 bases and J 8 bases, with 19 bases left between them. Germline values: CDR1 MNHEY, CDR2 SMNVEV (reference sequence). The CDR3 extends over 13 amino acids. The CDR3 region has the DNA TGTGCCAGTAGACAGGAGAAAGATCGGGGCTACACCTTC. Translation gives CASRQEKDRGYTF.

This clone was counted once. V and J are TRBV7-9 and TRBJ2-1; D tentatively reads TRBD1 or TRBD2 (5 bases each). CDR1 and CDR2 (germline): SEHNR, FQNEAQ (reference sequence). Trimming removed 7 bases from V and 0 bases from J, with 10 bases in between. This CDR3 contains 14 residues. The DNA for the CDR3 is TGTGCCAGCACCGGGGCCAGCTCCTACAATGAGCAGTTCTTC. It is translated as CASTGASSYNEQFF.

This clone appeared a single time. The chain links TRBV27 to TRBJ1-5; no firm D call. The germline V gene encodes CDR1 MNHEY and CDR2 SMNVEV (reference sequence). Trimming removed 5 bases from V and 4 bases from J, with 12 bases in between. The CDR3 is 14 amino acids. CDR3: CASSPAGRNQPQHF. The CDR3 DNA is TGTGCCAGCAGTCCCGCCGGTCGGAATCAGCCCCAGCATTTT.